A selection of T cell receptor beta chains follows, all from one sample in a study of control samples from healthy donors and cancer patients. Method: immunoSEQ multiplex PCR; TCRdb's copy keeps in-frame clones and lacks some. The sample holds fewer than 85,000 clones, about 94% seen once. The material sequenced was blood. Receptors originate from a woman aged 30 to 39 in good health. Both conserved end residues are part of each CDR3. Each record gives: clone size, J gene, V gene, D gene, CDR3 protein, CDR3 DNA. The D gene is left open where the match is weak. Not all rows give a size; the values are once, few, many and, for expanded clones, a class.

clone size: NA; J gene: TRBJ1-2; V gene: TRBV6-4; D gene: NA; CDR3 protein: CASSKRDTGRTNYGYTF; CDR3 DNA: TGTGCCAGCAGTAAGCGGGACACTGGAAGAACTAACTATGGCTACACCTTC
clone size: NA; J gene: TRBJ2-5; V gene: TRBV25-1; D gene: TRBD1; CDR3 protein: CASSDLGGIETQYF; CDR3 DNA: TGTGCCAGCAGTGATCTAGGGGGCATTGAGACCCAGTACTTC
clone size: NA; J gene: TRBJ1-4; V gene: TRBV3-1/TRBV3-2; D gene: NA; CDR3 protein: CASSPQRRLGEKLFF; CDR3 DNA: TGTGCCAGCAGCCCCCAGAGACGACTCGGGGAAAAACTGTTTTTT
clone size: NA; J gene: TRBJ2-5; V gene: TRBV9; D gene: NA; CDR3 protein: CASSVGPQETQYF; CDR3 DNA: TGTGCCAGCAGCGTGGGACCCCAAGAGACCCAGTACTTC
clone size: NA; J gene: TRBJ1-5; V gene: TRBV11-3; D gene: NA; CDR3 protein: CASRASRGHNQPQHF; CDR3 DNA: TGTGCCAGCAGGGCGTCGAGGGGACACAATCAGCCCCAGCATTTT
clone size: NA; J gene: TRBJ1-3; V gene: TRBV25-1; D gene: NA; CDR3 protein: CASSESGDTGNTIYF; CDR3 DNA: TGTGCCAGCAGTGAATCTGGGGATACTGGAAACACCATATATTTT
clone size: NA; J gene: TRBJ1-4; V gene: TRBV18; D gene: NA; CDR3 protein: CASSPLQGGGATNEKLFF; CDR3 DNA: TGTGCCAGCTCACCACTACAGGGAGGAGGGGCAACTAATGAAAAACTGTTTTTT
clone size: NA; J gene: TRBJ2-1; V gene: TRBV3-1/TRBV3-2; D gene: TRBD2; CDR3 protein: CASSQDRRTSGYNEQFF; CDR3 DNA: TGTGCCAGCAGCCAAGATCGCCGGACTAGCGGGTACAATGAGCAGTTCTTC
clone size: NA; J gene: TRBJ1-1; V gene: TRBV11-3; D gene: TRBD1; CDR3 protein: CASSLGTGGKAFF; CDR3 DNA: TGTGCCAGCAGCTTAGGGACAGGGGGCAAGGCTTTCTTT
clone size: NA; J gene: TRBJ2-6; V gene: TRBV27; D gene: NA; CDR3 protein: CASSLARGPGANVLTF; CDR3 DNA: TGTGCCAGCAGTTTAGCTAGGGGCCCTGGGGCCAACGTCCTGACTTTC
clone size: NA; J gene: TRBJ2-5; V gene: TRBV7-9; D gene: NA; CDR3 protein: CASSPREGVRTQYF; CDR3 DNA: TGTGCCAGCAGCCCCCGAGAAGGGGTGAGGACCCAGTACTTC
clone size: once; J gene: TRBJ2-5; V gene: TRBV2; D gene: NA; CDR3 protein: CASSEAWGDGTQYF; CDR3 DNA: TGTGCCAGCAGTGAAGCGTGGGGGGACGGGACCCAGTACTTC
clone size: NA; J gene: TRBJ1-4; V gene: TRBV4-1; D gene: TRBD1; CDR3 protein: CASSQDRGLEKLFF; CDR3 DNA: TGCGCCAGCAGCCAAGACAGGGGGCTTGAAAAACTGTTTTTT
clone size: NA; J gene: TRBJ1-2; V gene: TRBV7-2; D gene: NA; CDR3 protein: CASIKGSPGGYTF; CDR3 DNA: TGTGCCAGCATAAAGGGCTCCCCCGGAGGCTACACCTTC
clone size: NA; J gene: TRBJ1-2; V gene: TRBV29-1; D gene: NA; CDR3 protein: CSVDKEFSYGYTF; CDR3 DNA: TGCAGCGTTGATAAGGAGTTTAGCTATGGCTACACCTTC
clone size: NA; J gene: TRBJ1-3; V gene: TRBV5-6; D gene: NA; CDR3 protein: CASSLDAGEGNTIYF; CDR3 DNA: TGTGCCAGCAGCTTGGATGCCGGGGAGGGAAACACCATATATTTT
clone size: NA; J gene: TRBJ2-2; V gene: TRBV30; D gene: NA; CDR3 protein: CAWSVGGTTGELFF; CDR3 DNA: TGTGCCTGGAGTGTAGGAGGAACCACCGGGGAGCTGTTTTTT
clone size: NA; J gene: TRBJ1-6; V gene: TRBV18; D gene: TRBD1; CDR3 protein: CASSPSGQGRASPLHF; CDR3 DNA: TGTGCCAGCTCACCATCGGGACAGGGTAGGGCTTCACCCCTCCACTTT
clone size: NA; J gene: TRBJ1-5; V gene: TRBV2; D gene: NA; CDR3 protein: CASSERSVPQHF; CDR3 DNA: TGTGCCAGCAGTGAAAGGTCGGTACCCCAGCATTTT
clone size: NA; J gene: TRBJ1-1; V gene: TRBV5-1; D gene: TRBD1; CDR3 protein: CASSLQGVAAFF; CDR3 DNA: TGCGCCAGCAGCTTGCAGGGGGTTGCAGCTTTCTTT
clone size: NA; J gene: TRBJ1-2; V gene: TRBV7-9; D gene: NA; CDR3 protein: CASSLGEVYGYTF; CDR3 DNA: TGTGCCAGCAGCTTAGGCGAAGTCTATGGCTACACCTTC
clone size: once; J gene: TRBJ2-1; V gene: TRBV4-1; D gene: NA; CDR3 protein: CASSRGTEKFF; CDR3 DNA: TGCGCCAGCAGCCGCGGGACAGAGAAGTTCTTC
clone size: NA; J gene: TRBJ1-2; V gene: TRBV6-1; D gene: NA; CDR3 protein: CASSEIGGYTF; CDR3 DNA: TGTGCCAGCAGTGAAATAGGTGGCTACACCTTC
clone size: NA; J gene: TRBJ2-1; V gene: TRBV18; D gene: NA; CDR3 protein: CASSADRLFEVWQFF; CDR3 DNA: TGTGCCAGCTCAGCAGACAGGTTGTTCGAGGTTTGGCAGTTCTTC
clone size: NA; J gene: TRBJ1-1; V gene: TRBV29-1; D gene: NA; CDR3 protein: CSVEVGKTMNTEAFF; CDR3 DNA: TGCAGCGTTGAAGTAGGGAAAACGATGAACACTGAAGCTTTCTTT
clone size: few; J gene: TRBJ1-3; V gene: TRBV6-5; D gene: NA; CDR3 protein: CASSYRGPGNTIYF; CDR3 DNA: TGTGCCAGCAGTTACCGGGGACCTGGAAACACCATATATTTT
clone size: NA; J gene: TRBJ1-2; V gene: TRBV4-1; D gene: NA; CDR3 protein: CASSQDQSSAVITNYGYTF; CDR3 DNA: TGCGCCAGCAGCCAAGATCAGTCCAGCGCGGTGATTACTAACTATGGCTACACCTTC
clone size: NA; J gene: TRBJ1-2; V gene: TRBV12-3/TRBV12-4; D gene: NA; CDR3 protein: CASSLIPGVGYTF; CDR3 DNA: TGTGCCAGCAGTTTAATCCCAGGGGTCGGCTACACCTTC
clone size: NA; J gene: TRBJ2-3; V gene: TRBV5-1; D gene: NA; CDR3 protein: CASSLEASDTQYF; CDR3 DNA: TGCGCCAGCAGCTTAGAAGCCTCAGATACGCAGTATTTT
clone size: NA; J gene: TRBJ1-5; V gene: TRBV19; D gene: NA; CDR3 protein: CASSSGPTQPQHF; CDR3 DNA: TGTGCCAGTAGTTCGGGTCCCACACAGCCCCAGCATTTT
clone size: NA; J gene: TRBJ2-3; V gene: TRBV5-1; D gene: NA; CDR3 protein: CASSLEVTLTQYF; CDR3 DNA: TGCGCCAGCAGCTTGGAAGTAACGCTTACGCAGTATTTT